The 6 T cell receptor beta chains presented below share a single source sample, sequenced in a study of blood T cell repertoires in COVID-19. Sequencing was performed with immunoSEQ multiplex PCR; in TCRdb, only in-frame clones are kept and a portion is missing. The profile shows 300,000 or so clones, roughly 91% of them singletons. The sequencing input was peripheral blood. The source is a man aged 45-65 years with active or convalescent COVID-19.

This chain uses TRBV7-6 with TRBJ1-1, with D perhaps TRBD1 (5 bases). This CDR3 region has 16 residues. V lost 1 base and J lost 0, with 12 bases in between. Per germline, CDR1 SGHVS and CDR2 FNYEAQ. The DNA for the CDR3 is TGTGCCAGCAGCTTAGTGGGGGGGGGTCTGAACACTGAAGCTTTCTTT. Translation gives CASSLVGGGLNTEAFF.

In nucleotides, the CDR3 is TGTGCCAGCAGCTTCCACAGGGGTTCTGGAAACACCATATATTTT. It specifies CASSFHRGSGNTIYF. The chain couples TRBV11-2 to TRBJ1-3; TRBD1 aligns across 7 bases. V lost 3 bases and J lost 1; bases outside the gene matches: 3. Germline assignment: CDR1 SGHAT and CDR2 FQNNGV. This CDR3 is 15 amino acids long.

The chain joins TRBV2 to TRBJ2-3; D is perhaps TRBD2 (6 bases). The germline V gene has CDR1 SNHLY and CDR2 FYNNEI. V gave up 4 bases and J gave up 2 bases, with 10 bases separating them. This CDR3 contains 14 residues. The CDR3 protein is CASSVGLSTDTQYF. The DNA for the CDR3 is TGTGCCAGCAGTGTAGGACTATCCACAGATACGCAGTATTTT.

This clone appeared a single time. The rearrangement joins TRBV6-2 or TRBV6-3 to TRBJ2-1; the D gene is possibly TRBD2 (5 bases). V lost 2 bases and J lost 5, with 13 bases in between. The CDR3 runs to 15 residues. Germline CDR1 MNHEY, CDR2 SVGEGT. CDR3 loop: CASSYRRVRDNEQFF. DNA for the CDR3: TGTGCCAGCAGTTACAGACGGGTGAGGGACAATGAGCAGTTCTTC.

In this sample, this clone turned up a few times. The chain joins TRBV3-1 (or the pseudogene TRBV3-2) to TRBJ2-3, with 8 bases identical to TRBD2. The CDR3 loop spans 14 amino acids. After removal of 6 bases from V and 4 bases from J, the junction contained 6 bases not matched to a gene. Germline-derived CDR1 and CDR2 are LGHDT and YNNKEL (reference sequence). CDR3 amino acids: CASSPSGSADTQYF. The CDR3 region has the DNA TGTGCCAGCAGTCCGAGCGGGAGTGCAGATACGCAGTATTTT.

The chain is built from TRBV7-8 and TRBJ1-5, with D possibly being TRBD1 (6 bases). This CDR3 has 16 amino acids. Trimming cost V 5 bases and J 0 bases, with 14 bases left between them. The V gene's germline CDR1 is SGHVS and CDR2 FQNEAQ. CDR3 loop: CASSLYGQNSNQPQHF. The CDR3 DNA sequence: TGTGCCAGCAGCCTATACGGACAGAATAGCAATCAGCCCCAGCATTTT. The variable domain in full, completed from reference TRBV7-8 and TRBJ1-5, reads GAGVSQSPRYKVAKRGQDVALRCDPISGHVSLFWYQQALGQGPEFLTYFQNEAQLDKSGLPSDRFFAERPEGSVSTLKIQRTQQEDSAVYLCASSLYGQNSNQPQHFGDGTRLSIL.